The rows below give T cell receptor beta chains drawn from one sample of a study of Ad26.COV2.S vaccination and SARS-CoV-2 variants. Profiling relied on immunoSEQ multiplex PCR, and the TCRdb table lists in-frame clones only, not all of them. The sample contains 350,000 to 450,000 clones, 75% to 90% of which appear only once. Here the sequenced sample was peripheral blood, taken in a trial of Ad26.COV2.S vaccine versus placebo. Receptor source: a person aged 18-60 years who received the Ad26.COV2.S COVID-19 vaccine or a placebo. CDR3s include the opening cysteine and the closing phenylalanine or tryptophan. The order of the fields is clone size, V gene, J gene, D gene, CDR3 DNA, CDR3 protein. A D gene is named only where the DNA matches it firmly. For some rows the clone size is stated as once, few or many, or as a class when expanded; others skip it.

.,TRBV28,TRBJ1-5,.,TGTGCCAGCACCCTATACAACGGAATAAATCAGCCCCAGCATTTT,CASTLYNGINQPQHF
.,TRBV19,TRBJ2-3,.,TGTGCCAGTAGAGCAACAGATACGCAGTATTTT,CASRATDTQYF
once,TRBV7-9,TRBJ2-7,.,TGTGCCAGCAGCCCCGGGTACGAGGGAAACGAGCAGTACTTC,CASSPGYEGNEQYF
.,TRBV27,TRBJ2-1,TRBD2,TGTGCCAGCAGTTTATACCGATCCGGGACTAGCGGGAAAAATTTCTTTTACAATGAGCAGTTCTTC,CASSLYRSGTSGKNFFYNEQFF
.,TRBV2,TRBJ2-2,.,TGTGCCAGCAGTGAAGAGAGGGTTAACACCGGGGAGCTGTTTTTT,CASSEERVNTGELFF
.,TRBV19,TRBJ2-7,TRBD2,TGTGCCAGTAGTAGAAGCGGGACTAGCGCCTACGAGCAGTACTTC,CASSRSGTSAYEQYF
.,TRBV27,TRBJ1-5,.,TGTGCCAGCAGTTCCACATCGGTTCAGCCCCAGCATTTT,CASSSTSVQPQHF
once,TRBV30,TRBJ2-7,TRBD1,TGTGCCTGGAGTTATACAGGGGGAGGCGAGCAGTACTTC,CAWSYTGGGEQYF
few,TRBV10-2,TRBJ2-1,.,TGCGCCAGCTCGACACCTCGAGGTGACAATGAGCAGTTCTTC,CASSTPRGDNEQFF
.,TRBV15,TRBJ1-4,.,TGTGCCACCAGCCAACAGCTAGGTGAAAAACTGTTTTTT,CATSQQLGEKLFF
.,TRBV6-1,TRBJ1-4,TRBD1,TGTGCCAGCAGTGAACAGTCGACAGGGAAGGAAAAACTGTTTTTT,CASSEQSTGKEKLFF
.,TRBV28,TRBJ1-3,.,TGTGCCAGCAGTCCCCCCCCTGGAAACACCATATATTTT,CASSPPPGNTIYF
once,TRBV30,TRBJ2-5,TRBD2,TGTGCCTGGGGATGGCCGGGACTAGCGGGCGGAGAGACCCAGTACTTC,CAWGWPGLAGGETQYF
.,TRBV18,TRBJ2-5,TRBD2,TGTGCCAGCTCACCACTAGCGGGAAGTCAAGAGACCCAGTACTTC,CASSPLAGSQETQYF
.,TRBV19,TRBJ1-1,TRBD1,TGTGCCAGTAGTAACCACAGGGGGCTTGGAGCTTTCTTT,CASSNHRGLGAFF
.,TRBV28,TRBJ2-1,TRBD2,TGTGCCAGCAGTTGGCTAGCGGGAGGAAGCTCCTACAATGAGCAGTTCTTC,CASSWLAGGSSYNEQFF
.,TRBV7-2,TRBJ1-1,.,TGTGCCAGCAGCTACCCCTCAGGGGTGGCTTTCTTT,CASSYPSGVAFF
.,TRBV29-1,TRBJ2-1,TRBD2,TGCAGCGTTGAAGATCCGACTACTAGCGGCGCCTACAATGAGCAGTTCTTC,CSVEDPTTSGAYNEQFF
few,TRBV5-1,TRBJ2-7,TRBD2,TGCGCCAGCAGCTTGAACAGCGGGAGTTCCTCCTACGAGCAGTACTTC,CASSLNSGSSSYEQYF
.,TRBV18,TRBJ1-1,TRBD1,TGTGCCAGCTCACCCGAAACAGGGGGGAGGACTGAAGCTTTCTTT,CASSPETGGRTEAFF
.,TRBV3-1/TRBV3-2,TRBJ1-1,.,TGTGCCAGCAGCCAAGATCGGGGCGATTTGAACACTGAAGCTTTCTTT,CASSQDRGDLNTEAFF
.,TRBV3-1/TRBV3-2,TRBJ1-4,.,TGTGCCAGCAGCCCCGCGGGGGCGGGGTCGGCGGAAAAACTGTTTTTT,CASSPAGAGSAEKLFF
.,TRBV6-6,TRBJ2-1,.,TGTGCCAGCAGTTATCTTGGCGGGGGCGCAGAGCAGTTCTTC,CASSYLGGGAEQFF
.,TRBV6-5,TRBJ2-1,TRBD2,TGTGCCACCGAGAGGGAGGGCCGCAATGAGCAGTTCTTC,CATEREGRNEQFF
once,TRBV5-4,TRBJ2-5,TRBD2,TGTGCCACCCGGACTAGCGGGAGTTCCCAAGAGACCCAGTACTTC,CATRTSGSSQETQYF
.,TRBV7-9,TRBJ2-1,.,TGTGCCAGCATCGAGGGGAGCTGGGGCAATGAGCAGTTCTTC,CASIEGSWGNEQFF
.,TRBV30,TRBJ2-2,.,TGTGCCTGGAGTGTACGGGGGCGGGACACCGGGGAGCTGTTTTTT,CAWSVRGRDTGELFF
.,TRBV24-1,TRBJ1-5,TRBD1,TGTGCCACCAGTGACGGACAGGGGGCTAGCCAGCCCCAGCATTTT,CATSDGQGASQPQHF
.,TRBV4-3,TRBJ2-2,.,TGCGCCAGCAGCCAAGGTTCTAGGAGTCGCACCGGGGAGCTGTTTTTT,CASSQGSRSRTGELFF
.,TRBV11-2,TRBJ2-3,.,TGTGCCAGCAGCTTGCAGGTTATCACAGATACGCAGTATTTT,CASSLQVITDTQYF
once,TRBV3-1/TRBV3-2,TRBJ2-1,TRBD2,TGTGCCAGCAGCCGAACACTAGCGGGAGTAGGCAATGAGCAGTTCTTC,CASSRTLAGVGNEQFF
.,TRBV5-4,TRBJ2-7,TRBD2,TGTGCCAGCAGCTTCAGCGGGGTTGAGGAGCAGTACTTC,CASSFSGVEEQYF
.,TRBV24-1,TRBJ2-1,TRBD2,TGTGCCACCAGTGACCCTTCCCCGGGCGGGAGTAGCCGTGAGCAGTTCTTC,CATSDPSPGGSSREQFF
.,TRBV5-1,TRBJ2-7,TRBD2,TGCGCCAGCAGCGTCTCTAGCGGGGGAGGTTACGAGCAGTACTTC,CASSVSSGGGYEQYF
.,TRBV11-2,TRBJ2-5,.,TGTGCCAGCAGCTTAAGGGGGGCTTGGGAGACCCAGTACTTC,CASSLRGAWETQYF
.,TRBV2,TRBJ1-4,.,TGTGCCAGCAGTCGCTGGGGGGGTGAAAAACTGTTTTTT,CASSRWGGEKLFF
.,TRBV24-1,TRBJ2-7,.,TGTGCCACCAGTGCTTATAAGATGGGGACCTACGAGCAGTACTTC,CATSAYKMGTYEQYF
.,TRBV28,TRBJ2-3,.,TGTGCCAGCAGTCCCCATTTGTATCCAGATACGCAGTATTTT,CASSPHLYPDTQYF
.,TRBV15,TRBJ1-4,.,TGTGCCACCAGCAGACCATCGGGAGGGGGTGAAAAACTGTTTTTT,CATSRPSGGGEKLFF
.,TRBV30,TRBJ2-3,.,TGTGCCTGGAGTAATGGGCAGGGGATGGTAGATACGCAGTATTTT,CAWSNGQGMVDTQYF
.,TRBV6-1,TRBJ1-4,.,TGTGCCAGCAGTGCTTCGGGGAACGAAAAACTGTTTTTT,CASSASGNEKLFF
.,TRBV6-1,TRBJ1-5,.,TGTGCCAGCAGTGAAAGCCCCTTTGGGGCTGGCAATCAGCCCCAGCATTTT,CASSESPFGAGNQPQHF
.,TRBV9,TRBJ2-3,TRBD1,TGTGCCAGCAGCGGCACTCGACCGGGACAGGGGCAACTCACAGATACGCAGTATTTT,CASSGTRPGQGQLTDTQYF
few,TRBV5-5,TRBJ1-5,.,TGTGCCAGCAGCTTGGTACAGGGAGGGCAGCCCCAGCATTTT,CASSLVQGGQPQHF
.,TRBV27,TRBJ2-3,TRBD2,TGTGCCAGCAGGCCAGCGGGGACCCCTTCTAGGGATACGCAGTATTTT,CASRPAGTPSRDTQYF
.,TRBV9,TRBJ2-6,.,TGTGCCAGCAGCACTGGACAAATCGCTGGGGCCAACGTCCTGACTTTC,CASSTGQIAGANVLTF
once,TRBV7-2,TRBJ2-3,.,TGTGCCAGCAGCTTCGTCACAGATACGCAGTATTTT,CASSFVTDTQYF
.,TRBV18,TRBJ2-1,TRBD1,TGTGCCAGCTCACCTTCGACAGGGGCTGATGAGCAGTTCTTC,CASSPSTGADEQFF